These 25 T cell receptor beta chains came from one sample sequenced in a study of blood T cell repertoires in COVID-19. Sequencing used immunoSEQ multiplex PCR; TCRdb keeps in-frame clones, though not all of them. The repertoire holds about 300,000 clones, with roughly 80% as singletons. The sample comprised peripheral blood. All receptors derive from a human donor with COVID-19, enrolled during active disease. The donor label of this sample is uncertain.

This clone has just one count. The chain has TRBV5-6 and TRBJ2-3; 11 bases agree with TRBD2. The CDR3 runs 16 residues. Trimming cost V 4 bases and J 7 bases; bases outside gene matches: 11. CDR1 SGHDT and CDR2 YYEEEE come from the germline V gene. The CDR3 nucleotides are TGTGCCAGCAGCAACCCTTCAACTAGCGGGAGAAATACGCAGTATTTT. Its protein product is CASSNPSTSGRNTQYF.

The V and J genes are TRBV5-6 and TRBJ2-7, with TRBD2 as a possible D gene (6 bases). The CDR3 is 16 residues long. V lost 4 bases and J 2 bases, leaving 19 bases between the germline ends. CDR1 and CDR2 (germline): SGHDT, YYEEEE. CDR3 protein: CASSIYSGPGAYEQYF. Written as DNA, the CDR3 is TGTGCCAGCAGCATATATAGCGGTCCCGGGGCCTACGAGCAGTACTTC.

Details on this clone: No DNA is shown, since the ends of the CDR3 on it are uncertain; the CDR3 is the one TCRdb lists. The V and J genes are TRBV5-4 and TRBJ2-5; the table's D gene call, TRBD2, was not cross checked with the DNA. The CDR3 is 14 amino acids in total, end residues counted. Germline CDR1 is SGHNT and CDR2 is YYREEE (reference sequence). The CDR3 sequence is CASSLGQFFGAQYF.

The V gene is TRBV19, the J gene TRBJ2-1; D not certain. Deletions cut 7 bases from V and 4 bases from J, with 8 bases between. CDR1 is LNHDA, CDR2 SQIVND, per germline (reference sequence). The CDR3 contains 12 residues. CDR3: CASTDRYNEQFF. CDR3 coding DNA: TGTGCCAGTACCGATAGATACAATGAGCAGTTCTTC.

The genes are TRBV27 and TRBJ2-3; TRBD2 might be the D (6 bases). Trimming took 6 bases from V and 0 from J, leaving 13 bases between them. Germline assignment: CDR1 MNHEY and CDR2 SMNVEV (reference sequence). The CDR3 consists of 15 residues. CDR3 sequence: CASRSLSGSTDTQYF. Written as DNA, the CDR3 is TGTGCCAGCAGATCACTTAGCGGAAGCACAGATACGCAGTATTTT.

CDR3 in DNA: TGTGCCAGCAGCCTCCGGGACAGCTATGGCTACACCTTC. This translates into CASSLRDSYGYTF. The chain carries TRBV7-6 and TRBJ1-2, with 7 bases lining up with TRBD1. V lost 5 bases and J lost 4; bases outside the gene matches: 4. Germline-derived CDR1 and CDR2 are SGHVS and FNYEAQ. This CDR3 has 13 residues.

This chain connects TRBV19 to TRBJ1-5, with 7 bases aligning to TRBD1. Per the germline V gene, CDR1 is LNHDA and CDR2 is SQIVND (reference sequence). The CDR3 covers 14 residues. The ends lost 7 bases at V and 5 bases at J; junction bases unmatched: 8. The CDR3 nucleotides read TGTGCCAGTAACCCCATAGGGGGCTATCAGCCCCAGCATTTT. Translation: CASNPIGGYQPQHF.

The CDR3: CASSLWAGGPDEQYF. The CDR3 nucleotides are TGTGCCAGCAGTTTATGGGCGGGAGGTCCCGACGAGCAGTACTTC. The V and J genes are TRBV27 and TRBJ2-7; 8 positions match TRBD2. Per germline, CDR1 MNHEY and CDR2 SMNVEV (reference sequence). Trimming cost V 1 base and J 5 bases; bases outside gene matches: 7. The CDR3 runs 15 residues.

J is TRBJ2-5 and V is TRBV27, with TRBD2 as a possible D gene (6 bases). V lost 6 bases and J lost 2, with 13 bases in between. The CDR3 has 14 amino acids. Germline V gene sequence: CDR1 MNHEY, CDR2 SMNVEV (reference sequence). The CDR3 here is CASRTGDRQETQYF. In nucleotides, the CDR3 is TGTGCCAGCAGGACGGGAGATAGACAAGAGACCCAGTACTTC.

The V and J genes are TRBV20-1 and TRBJ2-5; no reliable D call. V dropped 5 bases and J dropped 7 bases, with 11 bases sitting between them. CDR3 length: 11 amino acids. Germline CDR1 and CDR2: DFQATT and SNEGSKA (reference sequence). CDR3 nucleotide sequence: TGCAGTGCTGACCGAGCTAGGACCCAGTACTTC. As protein: CSADRARTQYF.

The chain joins TRBV2 to TRBJ2-3; the D is unclear. CDR1 and CDR2 from the germline V gene are SNHLY and FYNNEI. V lost 4 bases and J 3 bases, leaving 11 bases between the germline ends. The CDR3 loop spans 14 amino acids. CDR3: CASSAAGYTDTQYF. The CDR3 DNA is TGTGCCAGCAGTGCTGCAGGTTATACAGATACGCAGTATTTT.

On this clone itself: The same CDR3 also results from other DNA sequences found in this sample. This sequence joins TRBV18 and TRBJ1-4, with 9 nucleotides matching TRBD1. V was pared by 3 bases and J by 6 bases, with 5 bases of the junction left unmatched. The CDR3 is made up of 15 amino acids. Germline CDR1 and CDR2: KGHSH and LQKENI. This CDR3 reads CASSPLQGADEKLFF. The CDR3 DNA reads TGTGCCAGCTCACCCTTACAGGGGGCGGATGAAAAACTGTTTTTT.

The gene calls are TRBV27 and TRBJ1-5; 12 bases align to TRBD1. The CDR3 is 14 amino acids. The germline V gene has CDR1 MNHEY and CDR2 SMNVEV (reference sequence). Trimming at V came to 6 bases and at J to 7 bases, leaving 4 bases not matched to a gene. CDR3 sequence: CASRSGTGGQPQHF. DNA for the CDR3: TGTGCCAGCAGGTCAGGGACAGGGGGCCAGCCCCAGCATTTT.

This clone was found once. The chain joins TRBV14 to TRBJ1-2; the D gene is possibly TRBD1 (5 bases). V was pared by 5 bases and J by 8 bases, with 15 bases between. The length of the CDR3 is 13 residues. CDR1 is SGHDN and CDR2 is FVKESK in the germline V gene. CDR3 loop: CASSGAGWFGYTF. The CDR3 bases are TGTGCCAGCAGCGGCGCAGGGTGGTTCGGCTACACCTTC.

The V and J genes are TRBV28 and TRBJ2-2; TRBD2 aligns across 8 bases. With 5 bases clipped from V and 0 bases from J, the junction kept 5 bases outside the gene matches. The CDR3 is 16 residues long. The germline V gene encodes CDR1 MDHEN and CDR2 SYDVKM. CDR3 nucleotide sequence: TGTGCCAGCAGTCCCAGCGGGAGCGCGAACACCGGGGAGCTGTTTTTT. Protein product: CASSPSGSANTGELFF.

This rearrangement joins TRBV7-2 to TRBJ1-2; TRBD1 might be the D (6 bases). This CDR3 has 13 residues. CDR1 is SGHTA and CDR2 is FQGNSA in the germline V gene. Trimming took off 2 bases at V and 2 bases at J, with 6 bases between the two ends. CDR3 DNA sequence: TGTGCCAGCAGCTTACAGGGGAACTATGGCTACACCTTC. This sequence encodes CASSLQGNYGYTF.

CDR3 region: CASRLIGGLAGGPSYEQYF. The CDR3 DNA sequence: TGTGCCAGCAGATTAATAGGGGGACTAGCGGGAGGCCCATCCTACGAGCAGTACTTC. The rearrangement links TRBV28 to TRBJ2-7, with 15 bases identical to TRBD2. Germline-derived CDR1 and CDR2 are MDHEN and SYDVKM. This CDR3 has 19 residues. V lost 6 bases to trimming and J lost 1 base; unmatched junction nucleotides: 13.

V is TRBV11-2 and J is TRBJ1-1; D is undetermined. Germline V lookup: CDR1 SGHAT, CDR2 FQNNGV. This CDR3 contains 15 residues. Trimming took off 0 bases at V and 1 base at J, with 9 bases between the two ends. The CDR3 DNA is TGTGCCAGCAGCTTAGAAATTGGCTGGAACACTGAAGCTTTCTTT. Translating gives CASSLEIGWNTEAFF.

The chain employs TRBV30 and TRBJ2-2; 7 nucleotides agree with TRBD1. The germline V gene has CDR1 GTSNPN and CDR2 SVGIG (reference sequence). J lost 5 bases, V lost 4 bases, and 7 bases had no gene match. The CDR3 consists of 14 residues. CDR3 residues: CAWKFTGVTGELFF. The CDR3 nucleotides are TGTGCCTGGAAATTTACAGGGGTTACCGGGGAGCTGTTTTTT.

The chain recombines TRBV6-4 with TRBJ1-6; 9 bases agree with TRBD1. The CDR3 totals 19 residues. V was clipped by 0 bases and J by 10 bases; unmatched bases: 16. Germline lookup yields CDR1 MRHNA and CDR2 SNTAGT. The CDR3 protein is CASSDSLSDRDRVGSPLHF. CDR3 nucleotides: TGTGCCAGCAGTGACTCTCTCTCAGACCGGGACAGGGTGGGCTCACCCCTCCACTTT.

The chain uses TRBV27 and TRBJ2-1; no definite D call. Between the trimmed V and J ends, which lost 4 bases and 4 bases, there was a span of 5 bases. The V gene's germline CDR1 is MNHEY and CDR2 SMNVEV (reference sequence). The CDR3 contains 12 residues. The CDR3 nucleotides read TGTGCCAGCAGTTCTCGGTACAATGAGCAGTTCTTC. Translated: CASSSRYNEQFF.

V and J are TRBV28 and TRBJ2-1; no definite D call. V lost 5 bases to trimming and J lost 2 bases, with 13 bases between them. The CDR3 is 15 amino acids. Germline CDR1 MDHEN, CDR2 SYDVKM. This CDR3 is CASSNSVGAYNEQFF. Here the CDR3 DNA reads TGTGCCAGCAGTAATTCGGTTGGTGCCTACAATGAGCAGTTCTTC.

This sequence joins TRBV27 and TRBJ2-3; D not resolved. Trimming stripped 8 bases from V and 1 base from J, with 19 bases between. CDR1 is MNHEY and CDR2 is SMNVEV in the germline V gene (reference sequence). This CDR3 has 16 amino acids. CDR3 in amino acids: CASPLSRVDGTDTQYF. The CDR3 nucleotides are TGTGCCAGCCCTCTATCTAGAGTGGATGGCACAGATACGCAGTATTTT.

The chain recombines TRBV6-5 with TRBJ2-3, with 7 nucleotides matching TRBD1. Germline-derived CDR1 and CDR2 are MNHEY and SVGAGI. There are 14 residues in the CDR3. V shed 7 bases, J shed 4 bases, and the junction held 8 bases outside the gene matches. The CDR3 DNA reads as TGTGCCAGCACCGACTACCAGGGGGCAGATACGCAGTATTTT. It encodes CASTDYQGADTQYF.

The chain employs TRBV6-5 and TRBJ1-2; 7 bases map to TRBD1. The CDR3 is 14 residues long. Germline trimming cut 6 bases from V and 0 bases from J; bases unmatched to any gene: 4. In germline, CDR1 is MNHEY, CDR2 SVGAGI. Written as DNA, the CDR3 is TGTGCCAGCAGAAGGGACAGAACTAACTATGGCTACACCTTC. The encoded protein is CASRRDRTNYGYTF.